This T cell receptor beta chain was found in a study of cytomegalovirus exposure and HLA in healthy donors. Study-wide findings and caveats: It was taken for granted in presence/absence analyses that sequencing depth across donors was roughly uniform. Cytomegalovirus-associated TCR beta chains were listed, numbering under 200.

Worth noting for this clone: Its antigen remains unknown.

Germline CDR1 reads SEHNR; CDR2 reads FQNEAQ (reference sequence). V was trimmed by 1 base and J by 2 bases, leaving 9 bases between them. This CDR3 comprises 15 residues. The donors, nominally healthy at sampling, likely had unrecorded immune exposures. 60 Vbeta and 13 Jbeta primers were used in PCR. TCRdb keeps only in-frame clones here, not all; method: immunoSEQ multiplex PCR. The sample has about 110,000 clones; around 87% are singletons. The sequenced material came from PBMCs. The V gene is TRBV7-9, the J gene TRBJ2-1; unclear D gene. The receptor's source is a man aged 40-55 years in good health and CMV-seronegative. CDR3 amino acids: CASSLGASTYNEQFF. CDR3 sequence (DNA): TGTGCCAGCAGCTTAGGGGCCTCTACCTACAATGAGCAGTTCTTC.